The rows below give T cell receptor beta chains drawn from one sample of a study of human T cells and chemical hapten exposure. Using its own MiXCR run on the RACE reads, TCRdb lists one record per CDR3 protein. The table records 110,000 or so distinct CDR3 sequences, roughly a tenth of them present only once. The input for sequencing was whole blood, taken in connection with sensitization to the hapten diphenylcyclopropenone (DPC). Receptor source: a woman aged 40 to 50 with alopecia areata. Some clones in this sample may be carry-over from other donors' samples. The CDR3 runs from the conserved cysteine through the conserved F or W. The D gene is left open where the match is weak.

d_call	v_call	j_call	cdr3_aa
NA	TRBV3-1	TRBJ1-5	CASSQEKQPQHF
NA	TRBV7-6	TRBJ2-3	CASSLIASTDTQYF
TRBD2	TRBV3-1	TRBJ2-5	CASSQAGGSETQYF
TRBD2	TRBV2	TRBJ2-3	CASSDPLAGNTDTQYF
NA	TRBV7-2	TRBJ1-2	CASSLGSAEGGYTF
NA	TRBV4-1	TRBJ2-7	CASSQPDKAYEQYF
NA	TRBV29-1	TRBJ2-5	CSVGYLQETQYF
NA	TRBV27	TRBJ2-5	CASSFAGTDGTQYF
TRBD1	TRBV12-3/TRBV12-4	TRBJ1-1	CASTLPDRLWTEAFF
TRBD2	TRBV11-2	TRBJ2-5	CASREGRAETQYF
NA	TRBV6-5	TRBJ1-1	CASTSGLGARTEAFF
TRBD2	TRBV6-1	TRBJ2-2	CASILALAGGSNTGELFF
NA	TRBV5-1	TRBJ2-7	CASSSGHRTYEQYF
NA	TRBV25-1	TRBJ2-6	CASSGPGRTGANVLTF
NA	TRBV6-5	TRBJ1-2	CASSSETTAYTF
NA	TRBV6-5	TRBJ2-5	CASSYSQGSQETPYF
NA	TRBV6-4	TRBJ2-5	CASSDDPGETQYF
TRBD2	TRBV27	TRBJ2-7	CASSLYASGGNEQYF
NA	TRBV10-3	TRBJ2-2	CAISERDPNTGELFF
NA	TRBV4-1	TRBJ1-4	CASSPPQGLGMREKLFF
NA	TRBV4-2	TRBJ2-7	CASSQGGENEQYF
NA	TRBV7-2	TRBJ1-5	CASSLRGNSNQPQHF
NA	TRBV7-9	TRBJ1-2	CASSLGGRWEDGYTF
TRBD2	TRBV28	TRBJ2-1	CASSLSGGAYEQFF
TRBD1	TRBV7-9	TRBJ1-5	CASSSQGDDQPQHF
NA	TRBV29-1	TRBJ2-1	CSVDNRFEQFF
NA	TRBV4-1	TRBJ2-5	CASSQAHSPQETQYF
NA	TRBV7-6	TRBJ2-7	CASSLDVNSYEQYF
NA	TRBV5-8	TRBJ1-5	CASSLGGGWNQPQHF
NA	TRBV20-1	TRBJ2-1	CSAKRPGSPYNEQFF
NA	TRBV27	TRBJ1-2	CASSLGQFGYGYTF
TRBD2	TRBV12-3/TRBV12-4	TRBJ2-7	CASRLSGGAYEQYF
NA	TRBV7-2	TRBJ2-4	CASSSPLGGLAKNIQYF
NA	TRBV14	TRBJ2-7	CASSPAPPGTWAYEQYF
TRBD1	TRBV15	TRBJ2-5	CATSREPGQGSETQYF
NA	TRBV7-2	TRBJ2-3	CASSLGGVSTDTQYF
NA	TRBV28	TRBJ2-5	CASSPPARVGQETQYF
NA	TRBV12-3/TRBV12-4	TRBJ2-7	CASSLQGIAYEQYF
NA	TRBV12-5	TRBJ1-3	CASGLDQGAENTIYF
NA	TRBV28	TRBJ1-5	CASNPGGQMPQHF
NA	TRBV3-1	TRBJ2-4	CASSQTGRNIQYF
NA	TRBV12-3/TRBV12-4	TRBJ1-1	CASSLSGRENTEAFF
NA	TRBV6-2/TRBV6-3	TRBJ1-5	CASSFGQVRYQPQHF
NA	TRBV7-2	TRBJ1-5	CASSPGAVSNQPQHF
NA	TRBV7-8	TRBJ2-1	CASSTRGLQYNEQFF
TRBD1	TRBV7-9	TRBJ2-1	CASSWDSLDYNEQFF
TRBD2	TRBV7-9	TRBJ2-1	CASSPGGSSYNEQFF
TRBD2	TRBV6-2/TRBV6-3	TRBJ2-1	CASSRSGAPYNEQFF
NA	TRBV5-6	TRBJ1-2	CASSLKPGANYGYTF
NA	TRBV29-1	TRBJ2-7	CSVEGTGDEQYF
NA	TRBV7-2	TRBJ2-1	CASSSDTGSLISSYNEQFF
TRBD1	TRBV20-1	TRBJ2-5	CSAVTGGSQETQYF
TRBD2	TRBV7-9	TRBJ2-1	CASRGAGHYNEQFF